A single sample gave rise to the 19 T cell receptor beta chains below, sequenced in a study of post-analysis software for immune sequencing data. Study-wide points: When patients were compared with controls, a handful of TRBV segments were more frequent, TRBV5-6, TRBV5-1 and TRBV20-1 among them.

Prepared TCR beta cDNA libraries contained unique molecular identifiers. TCRdb recomputed calls from the PCR reads with MiXCR, one row per CDR3 protein. The sample contains hundreds of thousands of distinct CDR3 sequences, approximately 59% of which appear only once. No cognate antigen is known for these TCRs. The specimen sequenced was blood. These receptors were collected from a girl aged 2 to 9 with multiple sclerosis.

V is TRBV2 and J is TRBJ1-5, with D possibly TRBD1 on 5 matching bases. V gave up 3 bases and J gave up 8 bases, with 14 bases separating them. In germline, CDR1 is SNHLY, CDR2 FYNNEI. This CDR3 has 14 amino acids. The CDR3 DNA reads as TGTGCCAGCAGTGACGGGGCCTTTAACAAGCCCCAGCATTTT. Protein sequence: CASSDGAFNKPQHF.

This chain connects TRBV7-9 to TRBJ2-5, with 7 bases aligning to TRBD1. The CDR3 contains 18 residues. Germline CDR1 reads SEHNR; CDR2 reads FQNEAQ (reference sequence). J was trimmed by 0 bases and V by 1 base; bases with no gene match: 11. The CDR3 reads CASSLVGGQATYQETQYF. CDR3 nucleotides: TGTGCCAGCAGCTTAGTTGGCGGACAGGCAACCTACCAAGAGACCCAGTACTTC.

The J gene is TRBJ2-1, the V gene TRBV11-2; tentatively, D is TRBD1 or TRBD2 (6 bases each). In germline, CDR1 is SGHAT, CDR2 FQNNGV. This CDR3 has 15 amino acids. V dropped 4 bases and J dropped 10 bases, with 20 bases sitting between them. The CDR3 DNA reads TGTGCCAGCAGCTCACCCCGGGGGCTAGGAGGGGAGCAGTTCTTC. It encodes CASSSPRGLGGEQFF.

This clonotype was counted once. The chain uses TRBV7-2 and TRBJ2-3; a weak D match, TRBD1 (5 bases). The CDR3 runs 16 residues. Germline lookup yields CDR1 SGHTA and CDR2 FQGNSA. V was trimmed by 2 bases and J by 1 base, leaving 13 bases between them. In DNA form, the CDR3 reads TGTGCCAGCAGCTTAATGACGATAGGGGGCACAGATACGCAGTATTTT. This encodes CASSLMTIGGTDTQYF.

This chain links TRBV5-1 with TRBJ2-3; perhaps TRBD1 as D (6 bases). From germline, CDR1 is SGHRS and CDR2 YFSETQ. V shed 4 bases and J shed 2 bases, with 14 bases lying between them. CDR3 length: 15 amino acids. CDR3 sequence: CASSEGTRNTDTQYF. CDR3 in DNA: TGCGCCAGCAGCGAAGGGACAAGAAACACAGATACGCAGTATTTT. Supplemented by reference TRBV5-1 and TRBJ2-3, the full variable domain reads KAGVTQTPRYLIKTRGQQVTLSCSPISGHRSVSWYQQTPGQGLQFLFEYFSETQRNKGNFPGRFSGRQFSNSRSEMNVSTLELGDSALYLCASSEGTRNTDTQYFGPGTRLTVL.

This sequence joins TRBV6-1 and TRBJ2-7; TRBD2 agrees at 11 bases. The CDR3 extends over 16 amino acids. Germline values: CDR1 MNHNS, CDR2 SASEGT. The J segment lost 0 bases and the V segment lost 7 bases, leaving 8 bases of the junction unmatched. The CDR3, as DNA: TGTGCCAGCACAAGGGGGACTAGCGGAAGCTCCTACGAGCAGTACTTC. It specifies CASTRGTSGSSYEQYF.

V and J are TRBV2 and TRBJ2-7; the D gene is possibly TRBD2 (5 bases). Between the trimmed V and J ends, which lost 3 bases and 2 bases, there was a span of 11 bases. CDR1 and CDR2 from the germline V gene are SNHLY and FYNNEI. The CDR3 sequence is 14 residues long. The CDR3 loop reads CASSEDSRTYEQYF. The DNA of the CDR3 is TGTGCCAGCAGTGAGGACTCCCGTACCTACGAGCAGTACTTC.

The gene calls are TRBV20-1 and TRBJ2-7, with D possibly TRBD2 on 6 matching bases. V lost 3 bases and J lost 0, with 9 bases in between. CDR3 size: 13 residues. In germline, CDR1 is DFQATT, CDR2 SNEGSKA (reference sequence). The CDR3 loop reads CSARRDLSYEQYF. In DNA form, the CDR3 reads TGCAGTGCTAGGCGGGACCTCTCCTACGAGCAGTACTTC.

This clonotype has just a few counts. The chain has TRBV27 and TRBJ2-1, with no clear D. Looked up from germline, CDR1 is MNHEY and CDR2 is SMNVEV (reference sequence). V lost 2 bases to trimming and J lost 5 bases, with 19 bases between them. The CDR3 consists of 17 residues. CDR3 nucleotides: TGTGCCAGCAGTTTAGTGTGGTGGTGGGGAAGGGACAATGAGCAGTTCTTC. This sequence encodes CASSLVWWWGRDNEQFF.

This chain joins TRBV10-3 and TRBJ2-3; 7 bases are shared with TRBD2. CDR1 ENHRY and CDR2 SYGVKD come from the germline V gene. V was clipped by 3 bases and J by 5 bases; unmatched bases: 14. CDR3 length equals 17 residues. CDR3 sequence: CAISDPRDYRSRDTQYF. The CDR3 DNA is TGTGCCATCAGTGACCCACGGGACTACAGAAGTAGAGATACGCAGTATTTT.

The gene calls are TRBV6-2 or TRBV6-3 and TRBJ2-4; TRBD1 aligns across 7 bases. Germline trimming cut 8 bases from V and 1 base from J; bases unmatched to any gene: 5. The length of the CDR3 is 14 residues. Germline V gene sequence: CDR1 MNHEY, CDR2 SVGEGT. The CDR3 bases are TGTGCCAGCGAGGGACAGTCGGCCAAAAACATTCAGTACTTC. It yields the protein CASEGQSAKNIQYF.

V and J are TRBV6-6 and TRBJ2-1; D assignment may be TRBD1 or TRBD2 (6 bases each). CDR3 length: 15 residues. V lost 2 bases, J lost 6 bases, and 14 bases lay in between. Germline V gene data show CDR1 as MNHNY and CDR2 as SVGAGI (reference sequence). Written as DNA, the CDR3 is TGTGCCAGCAGTTACGAGTTGGGGGGCGGCAATGAGCAGTTCTTC. This encodes CASSYELGGGNEQFF.

This clonotype was recorded a few times. The V and J genes are TRBV5-6 and TRBJ1-1; tentative D call: TRBD1 (5 bases). V was trimmed by 3 bases and J by 5 bases, leaving 20 bases between them. In germline, CDR1 is SGHDT, CDR2 YYEEEE. CDR3 length equals 16 residues. The CDR3 DNA reads TGTGCCAGCAGCTCATATGGGACGGCCGTAGGGACTGAAGCTTTCTTT. This encodes CASSSYGTAVGTEAFF.

V is TRBV10-2 and J is TRBJ2-1; the match to TRBD2 covers 10 bases. The CDR3 is 15 residues long. In germline, CDR1 is WSHSY, CDR2 SAAADI. V lost 0 bases to trimming and J lost 9 bases; unmatched junction nucleotides: 5. CDR3 nucleotides: TGCGCCAGCAGTGAGTCGCTAGCGGGAGTGGTTGAGCAGTTCTTC. It encodes CASSESLAGVVEQFF.

This chain joins TRBV30 and TRBJ1-2; D is undetermined. V lost 2 bases to trimming and J lost 2 bases, with 3 bases between them. The CDR3 has 11 amino acids. CDR1 GTSNPN and CDR2 SVGIG come from the germline V gene (reference sequence). The CDR3 protein is CAWSLNYGYTF. CDR3 sequence (DNA): TGTGCCTGGAGTTTGAACTATGGCTACACCTTC.

This clonotype was recorded a few times. The chain recombines TRBV2 with TRBJ2-1; TRBD2 matches at 9 bases. Germline CDR1 reads SNHLY; CDR2 reads FYNNEI. The length of the CDR3 is 16 residues. V lost 8 bases to trimming and J lost 9 bases; unmatched junction nucleotides: 17. The CDR3 coding sequence is TGTGCCAGCCTCCGGCGCGCTAGCGGGAACTCGAGTGAGCAGTTCTTC. It encodes CASLRRASGNSSEQFF. Looking up the rest from reference TRBV2 and TRBJ2-1 gives the full variable domain: EPEVTQTPSHQVTQMGQEVILRCVPISNHLYFYWYRQILGQKVEFLVSFYNNEISEKSEIFDDQFSVERPDGSNFTLKIRSTKLEDSAMYFCASLRRASGNSSEQFFGPGTRLTVL.

The chain couples TRBV5-5 to TRBJ2-3; D gene unclear. With 1 base removed from V and 1 base from J, the gap between germline ends came to 10 bases. This CDR3 region has 15 residues. Germline V lookup: CDR1 SGHKS, CDR2 YYEKEE (reference sequence). CDR3 residues: CASSLMRSRTDTQYF. In nucleotides, the CDR3 is TGTGCCAGCAGCTTGATGCGAAGCCGCACAGATACGCAGTATTTT. The full variable domain, rest sourced from reference TRBV5-5 and TRBJ2-3, is DAGVTQSPTHLIKTRGQQVTLRCSPISGHKSVSWYQQVLGQGPQFIFQYYEKEERGRGNFPDRFSARQFPNYSSELNVNALLLGDSALYLCASSLMRSRTDTQYFGPGTRLTVL.

This clonotype was observed a few times. The chain has TRBV29-1 and TRBJ2-7; 8 positions match TRBD2. After removal of 0 bases from V and 0 bases from J, the junction contained 7 bases not matched to a gene. Germline CDR1 is SQVTM and CDR2 is ANQGSEA. The CDR3 is 16 residues long. CDR3 nucleotides: TGCAGCGTTGAAGATCCGGGACTAGGGGACTCCTACGAGCAGTACTTC. It specifies CSVEDPGLGDSYEQYF.

This sequence joins TRBV12-3 or TRBV12-4 and TRBJ2-2, with no clear D. CDR3 size: 12 residues. V was pared by 8 bases and J by 3 bases, with 7 bases between. The CDR3 coding sequence is TGTGCCAGCCTCCGGGACACCGGGGAGCTGTTTTTT. This encodes CASLRDTGELFF.